This TCR beta chain stems from a study of blood T cell repertoires in COVID-19. The V gene's germline CDR1 is SQVTM and CDR2 ANQGSEA. Between the trimmed V and J ends, which lost 1 base and 3 bases, there was a span of 12 bases. The CDR3 runs to 15 residues. In the source study's methods: The authors estimated nucleated cell counts from reference gene primer amplification. Clones were sequenced by immunoSEQ multiplex PCR, and TCRdb holds only the in-frame ones, with some missing. V, J and clone size derive from that table, while D and trimming were established from the DNA sequence. The sample shows 390,000 or so clones, approximately 87% of them seen only once.

The chain recombines TRBV29-1 with TRBJ2-2; tentatively, D is TRBD1 (6 bases). This TCR was sampled from a woman between 50 and 59 years old who had recovered from COVID-19. Sequencing input: PBMCs or T cells enriched from blood (not recorded which). Here the CDR3 reads CSVEGQGPHTGELFF. Here the CDR3 DNA reads TGCAGCGTTGAAGGGCAGGGGCCCCACACCGGGGAGCTGTTTTTT.